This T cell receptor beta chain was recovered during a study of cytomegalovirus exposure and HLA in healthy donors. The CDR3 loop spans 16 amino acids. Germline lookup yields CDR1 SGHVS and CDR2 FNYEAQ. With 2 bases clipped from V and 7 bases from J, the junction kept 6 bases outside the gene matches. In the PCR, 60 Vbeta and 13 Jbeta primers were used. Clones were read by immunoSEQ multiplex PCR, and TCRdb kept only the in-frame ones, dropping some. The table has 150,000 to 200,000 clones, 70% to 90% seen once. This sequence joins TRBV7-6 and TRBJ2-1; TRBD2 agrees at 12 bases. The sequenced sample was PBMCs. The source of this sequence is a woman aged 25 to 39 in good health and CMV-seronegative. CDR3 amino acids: CASSLFPGTSGNEQFF. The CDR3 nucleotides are TGTGCCAGCAGCTTATTCCCAGGGACTAGCGGGAATGAGCAGTTCTTC.